This T cell receptor beta chain was identified during a study of blood T cells in healthy people across ages. A second roughly 6 to 12 cycle PCR used barcoded and J-beta primers. TCRdb redid the calling of the 5' RACE reads with MiXCR, one entry per CDR3 protein. The profile covers about 1.4 million distinct CDR3 sequences, with 55% to 75% appearing a single time and over 5% taken by the ten largest. Trimming shortened V by 1 base and J by 6 bases, and 15 bases separated the two germline ends. The CDR3 has 15 residues. Germline CDR1 is MGHRA and CDR2 is YSYEKL. This clonotype was observed a few times.

The gene calls are TRBV4-1 and TRBJ1-1; TRBD1 might be the D (5 bases). Sample: blood. This sequence was found in a man aged 18 to 29 in good health. The chain's CDR3 is CASSQGALGVAEAFF. Here the CDR3 DNA reads TGCGCCAGCAGCCAAGGCGCCTTGGGGGTAGCTGAAGCTTTCTTT.